Following are 27 T cell receptor beta chains from one sample sequenced in a study of OX40 agonist ivuxolimab in advanced cancers. Measured with immunoSEQ multiplex PCR; TCRdb has only the in-frame clones, and not every one. The sample holds about 54,000 clones, 80% to 90% seen once. The sequencing here drew on CD4+ or CD8+ T cells sorted from blood, taken in a trial of the OX40 agonist ivuxolimab. The receptors come from an adult with an advanced solid tumor such as melanoma, head and neck, liver or kidney cancer.

This clone is a singleton in its sample. The rearrangement links TRBV4-3 to TRBJ1-5, with 9 bases fitting TRBD1. Trimming cost V 3 bases and J 4 bases; bases outside gene matches: 4. The CDR3 is made up of 15 amino acids. Germline CDR1 reads LGHNA; CDR2 reads YSLEER. The CDR3 loop reads CASSQGTGRNQPQHF. CDR3 nucleotides: TGCGCCAGCAGCCAGGGGACAGGGAGGAATCAGCCCCAGCATTTT.

The chain uses TRBV27 and TRBJ2-4, with D tentatively TRBD1 or TRBD2 (5 bases each). The V end was cut by 6 bases, the J end by 1 base, with 7 bases between. Germline CDR1 and CDR2: MNHEY and SMNVEV (reference sequence). The CDR3 runs 13 residues. The CDR3 nucleotides read TGTGCCAGCAGCGAGGGGGCCAAAAACATTCAGTACTTC. Amino acid sequence: CASSEGAKNIQYF.

This clone occurred once. The chain combines TRBV2 with TRBJ2-1, with D uncertain. Trimming pared 7 bases from V and 0 bases from J, leaving 10 bases between. Germline V gene lookup returns CDR1 SNHLY and CDR2 FYNNEI. This CDR3 spans 14 amino acids. CDR3 loop: CASNELSSYNEQFF. In DNA form, the CDR3 reads TGTGCCAGCAATGAGCTGAGCTCCTACAATGAGCAGTTCTTC.

Comments on this clone: One end of the junction does not line up with germline, which may come from a read error. The chain links TRBV7-8 to TRBJ1-1, with 11 bases identical to TRBD1. CDR1 and CDR2 from the germline V gene are SGHVS and FQNEAQ. This CDR3 contains 15 residues. The CDR3 DNA follows: TGTGCCGGCAGCTTAGGTGGGACAGGGGGCACTGAAGCTTTCTTT. This codes for CAGSLGGTGGTEAFF.

V gene TRBV4-1 combines with J gene TRBJ1-2; TRBD1 agrees at 10 bases. CDR3 length equals 15 residues. The germline V gene encodes CDR1 MGHRA and CDR2 YSYEKL. The V and J ends lost 0 bases and 4 bases, in that order; junction bases with no gene match: 2. The DNA for the CDR3 is TGCGCCAGCAGCCAAGAGACAGGGGGCGGCTATGGCTACACCTTC. Protein: CASSQETGGGYGYTF.

This clone was counted between two and nine times. The chain joins TRBV6-5 to TRBJ1-2; TRBD1 matches 12 bases. This CDR3 spans 15 amino acids. In germline, CDR1 is MNHEY, CDR2 SVGAGI. The V and J ends lost 7 bases and 8 bases, in that order; junction bases with no gene match: 11. The CDR3 protein is CASTEAPGQGAGYTF. CDR3 coding DNA: TGTGCCAGCACCGAGGCACCGGGACAGGGGGCCGGCTACACCTTC.

This clone was seen only once. This sequence joins TRBV28 and TRBJ1-3; D is ambiguous. From germline, CDR1 is MDHEN and CDR2 SYDVKM. The CDR3 has 16 residues. The V end was cut by 7 bases, the J end by 2 bases, with 18 bases between. CDR3 nucleotide sequence: TGTGCCAGCATCTCCGGTCGCCGGTACGCTGGAAACACCATATATTTT. This gives the protein CASISGRRYAGNTIYF.

The chain joins TRBV5-1 to TRBJ1-4; no clear D. This CDR3 is built from 15 residues. The V gene lost 0 bases and the J gene lost 5 bases, with 11 bases spanning the gap. Germline assignment: CDR1 SGHRS and CDR2 YFSETQ. CDR3 sequence: CASSLEGIENEKLFF. The CDR3 nucleotides read TGCGCCAGCAGCTTGGAAGGTATCGAAAATGAAAAACTGTTTTTT.

This clone was seen once. This chain links TRBV28 with TRBJ1-2, with D hard to call. V was pared by 10 bases and J by 4 bases, with 16 bases between. This CDR3 contains 13 residues. Germline CDR1 is MDHEN and CDR2 is SYDVKM. CDR3 DNA: TGTGCCACCCTCCAAGCGTCAGTCTATGGCTACACCTTC. Its protein is CATLQASVYGYTF.

This chain joins TRBV5-5 and TRBJ2-1; 11 nucleotides match TRBD2. The CDR3 is made up of 18 amino acids. CDR1 SGHKS and CDR2 YYEKEE come from the germline V gene (reference sequence). V was pared by 5 bases and J by 0 bases, with 10 bases of the junction left unmatched. The CDR3 DNA is TGTGCCAGCAGAGAATGGACTAGCGGGCTTAGCTCCTACAATGAGCAGTTCTTC. The encoded protein is CASREWTSGLSSYNEQFF.

This rearrangement joins TRBV4-2 to TRBJ2-7; 9 nucleotides match TRBD1. CDR3 length: 17 residues. Germline V lookup: CDR1 LGHNA, CDR2 YNFKEQ. The trim removed 0 bases at V and 5 bases at J, leaving 11 bases unmatched. The DNA of the CDR3 is TGTGCCAGCAGCCAAGATCCGTTCGACAGGGGGGTCCACGAGCAGTACTTC. Translation gives CASSQDPFDRGVHEQYF.

This chain links TRBV7-2 with TRBJ2-6, with TRBD1 as a possible D gene (6 bases). Trimming shortened V by 2 bases and J by 3 bases, and 14 bases separated the two germline ends. CDR3 length: 17 residues. Germline CDR1 reads SGHTA; CDR2 reads FQGNSA. CDR3 DNA sequence: TGTGCCAGCAGCTTAAGGACTCGAGGGGGTGGGGCCAACGTCCTGACTTTC. It yields the protein CASSLRTRGGGANVLTF.

The chain uses TRBV6-1 and TRBJ2-1, with 7 bases fitting TRBD2. Per the germline V gene, CDR1 is MNHNS and CDR2 is SASEGT. The CDR3 is 15 residues long. V was pared by 7 bases and J by 6 bases, with 12 bases of the junction left unmatched. CDR3 sequence reads: CASKLTGLTPNEQFF. The CDR3 nucleotides are TGTGCCAGCAAGTTAACGGGACTAACTCCCAATGAGCAGTTCTTC.

The V call is TRBV5-4, the J call TRBJ2-1; D possibly corresponds to TRBD1 (6 bases). The germline CDR1 and CDR2 sequences are SGHNT and YYREEE (reference sequence). CDR3 length: 13 residues. Trimming removed 2 bases from V and 8 bases from J, with 11 bases in between. CDR3 sequence reads: CASSLQGGDEQFF. CDR3 coding DNA: TGTGCCAGCAGCTTACAGGGTGGAGATGAGCAGTTCTTC.

V gene TRBV18 combines with J gene TRBJ2-5; the D is unclear. Germline CDR1 KGHSH, CDR2 LQKENI. Trimming shortened V by 6 bases and J by 0 bases, and 11 bases separated the two germline ends. This CDR3 has 14 residues. DNA for the CDR3: TGTGCCAGCTCTCCCGGGTTGTACCAAGAGACCCAGTACTTC. Encoded protein: CASSPGLYQETQYF.

The chain recombines TRBV5-1 with TRBJ2-7; D call uncertain. This CDR3 region has 13 residues. The germline V gene encodes CDR1 SGHRS and CDR2 YFSETQ. With 0 bases removed from V and 2 bases from J, the gap between germline ends came to 6 bases. CDR3 DNA sequence: TGCGCCAGCAGCTTGGGGGCCCCCTACGAGCAGTACTTC. Encoded protein: CASSLGAPYEQYF.

The chain uses TRBV27 and TRBJ1-4; no clear D. V was pared by 4 bases and J by 7 bases, with 19 bases between. The length of the CDR3 is 16 residues. Germline CDR1 and CDR2: MNHEY and SMNVEV (reference sequence). The CDR3 nucleotides are TGTGCCAGCAGTTCCCCCGTTTCGGCTGATGGTGAAAAACTGTTTTTT. Translation: CASSSPVSADGEKLFF.

This chain connects TRBV7-9 to TRBJ1-1; tentatively, D is TRBD1 (5 bases). The CDR3 length is 13 residues. V lost 2 bases to trimming and J lost 1 base, with 5 bases between them. The germline V gene encodes CDR1 SEHNR and CDR2 FQNEAQ (reference sequence). The DNA for the CDR3 is TGTGCCAGCAGCTTAACAGGGAACACTGAAGCTTTCTTT. Translated: CASSLTGNTEAFF.

Only a few counts were recorded for this clone. The genes are TRBV7-8 and TRBJ2-1; no firm D call. This CDR3 is 13 amino acids long. Germline values: CDR1 SGHVS, CDR2 FQNEAQ. V lost 5 bases to trimming and J lost 7 bases, with 12 bases between them. CDR3 protein: CASSPPLGNEQFF. In DNA form, the CDR3 reads TGTGCCAGCAGCCCCCCGCTGGGGAATGAGCAGTTCTTC.

The chain carries TRBV2 and TRBJ2-3, with D possibly being TRBD2 (6 bases). This CDR3 is 15 amino acids long. Germline V gene lookup returns CDR1 SNHLY and CDR2 FYNNEI. Trimming removed 4 bases at V and 4 bases at J, with 15 bases between. CDR3 loop: CASSGGTPRSDTQYF. Here the CDR3 DNA reads TGTGCCAGCAGTGGAGGGACTCCGAGATCAGATACGCAGTATTTT.

The J gene is TRBJ1-1, the V gene TRBV6-5; TRBD1 matches 7 bases. Trimming cost V 5 bases and J 7 bases; bases outside gene matches: 7. CDR1 MNHEY and CDR2 SVGAGI come from the germline V gene. This CDR3 contains 13 residues. In DNA form, the CDR3 reads TGTGCCAGCAGTAAGGGGACAGAATATGAAGCTTTCTTT. Its protein product is CASSKGTEYEAFF.

The V call is TRBV19, the J call TRBJ1-4; TRBD1 is a possible D gene (5 bases). This CDR3 comprises 14 residues. V lost 6 bases and J 3 bases, leaving 11 bases between the germline ends. Germline V gene lookup returns CDR1 LNHDA and CDR2 SQIVND (reference sequence). The CDR3 region is CASSRAGANEKLFF. CDR3 in DNA: TGTGCCAGTAGCAGGGCGGGAGCTAATGAAAAACTGTTTTTT.

The CDR3 DNA sequence: TGTGCCAGCAGCTTCTCTAGGCGGGCCACCTACAATGAGCAGTTCTTC. This codes for CASSFSRRATYNEQFF. This sequence joins TRBV5-6 and TRBJ2-1, with D perhaps TRBD2 (5 bases). Germline V gives CDR1 SGHDT, CDR2 YYEEEE. The CDR3 is 16 residues long. Between the trimmed V and J ends, which lost 2 bases and 2 bases, there was a span of 14 bases.

The gene calls are TRBV5-1 and TRBJ2-4; tentative D call: TRBD1 (7 bases). V was shortened by 4 bases and J by 8 bases, with 16 bases between the two germline ends. CDR1 and CDR2 from the germline V gene are SGHRS and YFSETQ. The CDR3 extends over 14 amino acids. Written as DNA, the CDR3 is TGCGCCAGCAGCGCGGGACAGCGTAGGGACATTCAGTACTTC. Protein product: CASSAGQRRDIQYF.

V and J are TRBV7-2 and TRBJ2-7; D is perhaps TRBD2 (5 bases). CDR1 and CDR2 (germline): SGHTA, FQGNSA. V lost 5 bases and J lost 4, with 15 bases in between. This CDR3 spans 14 amino acids. CDR3 DNA: TGTGCCAGCAGCAGTCCGGGATTCTCTTACGAGCAGTACTTC. It translates to CASSSPGFSYEQYF. Full variable domain (outside the CDR3, taken from reference TRBV7-2 and TRBJ2-7): GAGVSQSPSNKVTEKGKDVELRCDPISGHTALYWYRQSLGQGLEFLIYFQGNSAPDKSGLPSDRFSAERTGGSVSTLTIQRTQQEDSAVYLCASSSPGFSYEQYFGPGTRLTVT.

The chain carries TRBV5-1 and TRBJ1-2, with 8 bases fitting TRBD1. Trimming took 3 bases from V and 7 from J; bases not matched to a gene: 2. Looked up from germline, CDR1 is SGHRS and CDR2 is YFSETQ. The CDR3 has 12 amino acids. The CDR3 is CASSSGQGGYTF. CDR3 in DNA: TGCGCCAGCAGCTCTGGACAGGGTGGCTACACCTTC.

The count of this clone is one. The gene calls are TRBV27 and TRBJ2-1; 13 bases line up with TRBD2. This CDR3 is 17 amino acids long. The ends lost 5 bases at V and 7 bases at J; junction bases unmatched: 11. CDR1 and CDR2 (germline): MNHEY, SMNVEV (reference sequence). CDR3 in DNA: TGTGCCAGCAGTCGATGGACTAGCGGGAGATTGGGGAATGAGCAGTTCTTC. Translation gives CASSRWTSGRLGNEQFF.